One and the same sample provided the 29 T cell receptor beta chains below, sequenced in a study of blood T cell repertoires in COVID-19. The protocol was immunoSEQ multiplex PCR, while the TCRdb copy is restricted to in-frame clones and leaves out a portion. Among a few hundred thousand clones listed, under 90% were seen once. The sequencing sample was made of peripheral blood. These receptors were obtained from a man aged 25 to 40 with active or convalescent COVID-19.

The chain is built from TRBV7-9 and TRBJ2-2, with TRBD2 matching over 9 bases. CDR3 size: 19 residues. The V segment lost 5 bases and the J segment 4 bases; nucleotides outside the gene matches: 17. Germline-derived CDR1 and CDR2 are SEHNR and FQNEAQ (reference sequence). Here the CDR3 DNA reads TGTGCCAGCAGCGCAAGATCTTTAGGTCTAGCGGGATCCACCGGGGAGCTGTTTTTT. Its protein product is CASSARSLGLAGSTGELFF.

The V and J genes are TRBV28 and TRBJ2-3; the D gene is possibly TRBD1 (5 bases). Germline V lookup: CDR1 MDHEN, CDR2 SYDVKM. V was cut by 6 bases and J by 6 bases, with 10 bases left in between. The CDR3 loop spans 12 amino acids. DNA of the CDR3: TGTGCCAGCAGAGCAGCAGGGGATACGCAGTATTTT. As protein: CASRAAGDTQYF.

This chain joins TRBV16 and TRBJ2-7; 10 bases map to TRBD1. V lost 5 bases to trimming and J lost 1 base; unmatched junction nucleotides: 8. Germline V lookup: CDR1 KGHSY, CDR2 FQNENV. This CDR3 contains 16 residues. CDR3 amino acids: CASSDTGQGYSYEQYF. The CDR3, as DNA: TGTGCCAGCAGCGATACGGGACAGGGGTATTCCTACGAGCAGTACTTC.

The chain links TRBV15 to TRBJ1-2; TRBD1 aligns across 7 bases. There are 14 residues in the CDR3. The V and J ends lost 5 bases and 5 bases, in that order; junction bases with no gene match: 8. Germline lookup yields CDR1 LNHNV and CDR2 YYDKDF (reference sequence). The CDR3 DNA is TGTGCCACCAGCGGAGGAGGGACAGATTATGGCTACACCTTC. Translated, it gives CATSGGGTDYGYTF.

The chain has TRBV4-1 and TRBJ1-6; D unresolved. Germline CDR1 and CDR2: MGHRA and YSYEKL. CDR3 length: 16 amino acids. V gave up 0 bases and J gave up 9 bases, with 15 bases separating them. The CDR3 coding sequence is TGCGCCAGCAGCCAAGAGATGGACTATGGTGGTTCACCCCTCCACTTT. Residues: CASSQEMDYGGSPLHF.

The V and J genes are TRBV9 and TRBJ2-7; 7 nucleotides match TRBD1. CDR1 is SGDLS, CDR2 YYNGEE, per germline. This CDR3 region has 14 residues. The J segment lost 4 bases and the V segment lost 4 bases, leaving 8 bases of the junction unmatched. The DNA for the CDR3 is TGTGCCAGCAGCCCCGGGACAGAGGAATACGAGCAGTACTTC. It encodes CASSPGTEEYEQYF.

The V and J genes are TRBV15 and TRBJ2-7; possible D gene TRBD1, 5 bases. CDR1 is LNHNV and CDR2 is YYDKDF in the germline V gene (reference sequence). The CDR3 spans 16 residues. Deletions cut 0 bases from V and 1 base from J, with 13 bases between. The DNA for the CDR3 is TGTGCCACCAGCAGAGATGTAGGGGTGGGGTCCTACGAGCAGTACTTC. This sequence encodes CATSRDVGVGSYEQYF.

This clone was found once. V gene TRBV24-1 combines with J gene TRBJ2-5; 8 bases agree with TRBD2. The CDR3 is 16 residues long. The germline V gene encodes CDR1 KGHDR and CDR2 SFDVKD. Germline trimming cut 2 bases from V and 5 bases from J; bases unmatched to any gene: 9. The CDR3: CATSDWAEAGEETQYF. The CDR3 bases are TGTGCCACCAGTGATTGGGCCGAAGCGGGAGAGGAGACCCAGTACTTC.

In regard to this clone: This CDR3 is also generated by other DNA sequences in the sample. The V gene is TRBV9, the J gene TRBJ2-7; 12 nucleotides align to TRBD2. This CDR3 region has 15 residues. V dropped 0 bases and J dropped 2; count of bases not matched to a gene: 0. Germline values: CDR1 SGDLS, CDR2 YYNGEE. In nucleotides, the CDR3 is TGTGCCAGCAGCGTAGGGACTAGCGGGACCTACGAGCAGTACTTC. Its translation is CASSVGTSGTYEQYF.

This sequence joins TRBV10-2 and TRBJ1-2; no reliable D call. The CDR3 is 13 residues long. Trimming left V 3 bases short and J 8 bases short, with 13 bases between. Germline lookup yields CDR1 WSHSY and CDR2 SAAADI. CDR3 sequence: CASSDRSPSGYTF. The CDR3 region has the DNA TGCGCCAGCAGTGACAGATCCCCTTCGGGCTACACCTTC.

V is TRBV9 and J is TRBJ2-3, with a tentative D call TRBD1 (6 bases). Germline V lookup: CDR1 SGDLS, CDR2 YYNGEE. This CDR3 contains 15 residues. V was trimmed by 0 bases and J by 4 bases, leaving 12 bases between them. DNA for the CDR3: TGTGCCAGCAGCGTAGTTGGGGGCCCCGCAGATACGCAGTATTTT. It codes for CASSVVGGPADTQYF.

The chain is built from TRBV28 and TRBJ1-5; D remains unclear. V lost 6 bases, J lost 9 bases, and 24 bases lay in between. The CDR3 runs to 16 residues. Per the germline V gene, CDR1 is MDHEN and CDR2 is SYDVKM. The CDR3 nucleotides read TGTGCCAGCAGCCTCATAAACCCCACAGTGGGTTCGCCCCAGCATTTT. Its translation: CASSLINPTVGSPQHF. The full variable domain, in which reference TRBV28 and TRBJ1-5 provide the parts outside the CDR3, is DVKVTQSSRYLVKRTGEKVFLECVQDMDHENMFWYRQDPGLGLRLIYFSYDVKMKEKGDIPEGYSVSREKKERFSLILESASTNQTSMYLCASSLINPTVGSPQHFGDGTRLSIL.

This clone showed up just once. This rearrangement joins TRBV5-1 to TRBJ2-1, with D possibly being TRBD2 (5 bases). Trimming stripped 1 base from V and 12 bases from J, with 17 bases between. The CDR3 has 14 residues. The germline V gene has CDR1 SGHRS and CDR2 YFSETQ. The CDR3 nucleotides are TGCGCCAGCAGCTTGAACCCGGGGATCGCTGGGCAGTTCTTC. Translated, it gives CASSLNPGIAGQFF. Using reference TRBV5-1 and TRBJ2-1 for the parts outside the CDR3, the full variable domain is KAGVTQTPRYLIKTRGQQVTLSCSPISGHRSVSWYQQTPGQGLQFLFEYFSETQRNKGNFPGRFSGRQFSNSRSEMNVSTLELGDSALYLCASSLNPGIAGQFFGPGTRLTVL.

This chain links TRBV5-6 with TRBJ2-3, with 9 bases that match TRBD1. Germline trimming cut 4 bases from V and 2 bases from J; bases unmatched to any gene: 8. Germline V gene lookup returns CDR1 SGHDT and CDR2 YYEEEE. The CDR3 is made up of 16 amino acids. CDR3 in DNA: TGTGCCAGCAGCATAGGGACAGGGATTTTCACAGATACGCAGTATTTT. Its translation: CASSIGTGIFTDTQYF.

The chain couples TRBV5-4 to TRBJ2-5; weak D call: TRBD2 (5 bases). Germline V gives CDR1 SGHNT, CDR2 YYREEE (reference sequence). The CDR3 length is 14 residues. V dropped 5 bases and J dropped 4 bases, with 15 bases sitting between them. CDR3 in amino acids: CASRPGLDRETQYF. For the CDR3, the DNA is TGTGCCAGCAGACCCGGACTGGATCGAGAGACCCAGTACTTC.

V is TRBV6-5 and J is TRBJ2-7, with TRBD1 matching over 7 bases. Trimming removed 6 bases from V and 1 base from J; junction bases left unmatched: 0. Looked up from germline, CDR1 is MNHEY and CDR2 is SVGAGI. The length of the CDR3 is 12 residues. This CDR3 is CASRGQSYEQYF. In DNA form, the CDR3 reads TGTGCCAGCAGGGGACAGTCCTACGAGCAGTACTTC.

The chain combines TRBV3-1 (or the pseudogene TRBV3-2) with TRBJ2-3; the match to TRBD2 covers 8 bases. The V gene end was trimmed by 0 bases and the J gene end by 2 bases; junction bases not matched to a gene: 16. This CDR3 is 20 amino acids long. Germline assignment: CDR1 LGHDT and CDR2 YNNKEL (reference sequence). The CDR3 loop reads CASSQESPLAGLGTTDTQYF. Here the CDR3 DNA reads TGTGCCAGCAGCCAAGAGTCCCCCCTAGCGGGTCTGGGAACCACAGATACGCAGTATTTT.

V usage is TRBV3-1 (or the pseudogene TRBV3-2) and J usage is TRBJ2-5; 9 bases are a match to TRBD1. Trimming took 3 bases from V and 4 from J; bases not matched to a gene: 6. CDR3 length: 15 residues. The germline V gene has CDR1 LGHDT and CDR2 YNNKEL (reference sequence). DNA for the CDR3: TGTGCCAGCAGCCAGGGACAGGGAGGCAGAGAGACCCAGTACTTC. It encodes CASSQGQGGRETQYF.

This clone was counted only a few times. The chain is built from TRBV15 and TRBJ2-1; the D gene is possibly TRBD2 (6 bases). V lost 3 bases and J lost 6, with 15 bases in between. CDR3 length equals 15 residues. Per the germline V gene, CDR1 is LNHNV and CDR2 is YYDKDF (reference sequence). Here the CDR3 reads CATSRAREPGNEQFF. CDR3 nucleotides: TGTGCCACCAGCAGGGCCCGGGAGCCAGGCAATGAGCAGTTCTTC.

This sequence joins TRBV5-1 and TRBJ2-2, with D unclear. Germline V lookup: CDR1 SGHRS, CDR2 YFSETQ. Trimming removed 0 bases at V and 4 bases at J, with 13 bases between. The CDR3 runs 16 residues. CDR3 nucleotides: TGCGCCAGCAGCTTGGAGACTCTCACTCTCACCGGGGAGCTGTTTTTT. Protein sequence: CASSLETLTLTGELFF.

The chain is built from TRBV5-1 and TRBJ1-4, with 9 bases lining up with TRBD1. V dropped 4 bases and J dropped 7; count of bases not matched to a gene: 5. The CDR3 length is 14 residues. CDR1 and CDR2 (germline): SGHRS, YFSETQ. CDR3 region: CASSHGTGSEKLFF. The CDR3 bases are TGCGCCAGCAGCCACGGGACAGGGTCTGAAAAACTGTTTTTT.

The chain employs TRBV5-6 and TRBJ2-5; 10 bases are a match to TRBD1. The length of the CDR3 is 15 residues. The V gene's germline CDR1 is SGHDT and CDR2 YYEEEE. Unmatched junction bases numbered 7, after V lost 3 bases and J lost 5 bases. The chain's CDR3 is CASSSDRGRMETQYF. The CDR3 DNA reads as TGTGCCAGCAGCTCCGACAGGGGGCGAATGGAGACCCAGTACTTC.

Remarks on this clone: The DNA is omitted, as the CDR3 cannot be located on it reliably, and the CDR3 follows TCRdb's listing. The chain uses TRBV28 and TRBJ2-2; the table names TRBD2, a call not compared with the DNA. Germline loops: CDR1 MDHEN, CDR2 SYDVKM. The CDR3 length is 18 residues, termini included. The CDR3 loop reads CASRSGLGGIRKPGSCFF.

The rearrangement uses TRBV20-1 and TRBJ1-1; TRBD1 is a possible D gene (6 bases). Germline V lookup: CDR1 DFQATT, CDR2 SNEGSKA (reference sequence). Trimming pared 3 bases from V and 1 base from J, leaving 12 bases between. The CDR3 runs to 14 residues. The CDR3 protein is CSASPRGKNTEAFF. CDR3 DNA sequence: TGCAGTGCTAGTCCCAGGGGAAAGAACACTGAAGCTTTCTTT.

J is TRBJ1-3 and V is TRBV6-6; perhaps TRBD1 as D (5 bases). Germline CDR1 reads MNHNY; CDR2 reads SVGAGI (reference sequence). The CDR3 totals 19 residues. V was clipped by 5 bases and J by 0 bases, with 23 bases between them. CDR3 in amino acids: CASSRMNPKGISSGNTIYF. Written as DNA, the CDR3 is TGTGCCAGCAGTCGAATGAACCCAAAGGGGATAAGCTCTGGAAACACCATATATTTT.

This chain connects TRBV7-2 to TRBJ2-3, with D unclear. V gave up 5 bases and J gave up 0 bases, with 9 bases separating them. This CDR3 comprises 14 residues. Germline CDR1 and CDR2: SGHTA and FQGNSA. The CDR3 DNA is TGTGCCAGCAGCCCACAATCTAGCACAGATACGCAGTATTTT. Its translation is CASSPQSSTDTQYF.

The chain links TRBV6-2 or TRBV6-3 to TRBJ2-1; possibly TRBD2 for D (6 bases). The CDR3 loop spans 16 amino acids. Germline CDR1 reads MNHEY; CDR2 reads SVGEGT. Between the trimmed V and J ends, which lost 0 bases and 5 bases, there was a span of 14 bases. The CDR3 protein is CASSYSRGRINNEQFF. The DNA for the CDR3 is TGTGCCAGCAGTTACTCGCGGGGACGGATAAACAATGAGCAGTTCTTC.

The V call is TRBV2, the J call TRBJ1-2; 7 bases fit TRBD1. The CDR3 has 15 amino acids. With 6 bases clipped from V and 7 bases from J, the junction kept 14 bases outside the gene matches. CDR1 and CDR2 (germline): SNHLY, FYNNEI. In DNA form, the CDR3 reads TGTGCCAGCAGGGAGGCAACGACAGGGAGAGTTGGCTACACCTTC. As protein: CASREATTGRVGYTF. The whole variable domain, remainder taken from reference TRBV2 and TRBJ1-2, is EPEVTQTPSHQVTQMGQEVILRCVPISNHLYFYWYRQILGQKVEFLVSFYNNEISEKSEIFDDQFSVERPDGSNFTLKIRSTKLEDSAMYFCASREATTGRVGYTFGSGTRLTVV.

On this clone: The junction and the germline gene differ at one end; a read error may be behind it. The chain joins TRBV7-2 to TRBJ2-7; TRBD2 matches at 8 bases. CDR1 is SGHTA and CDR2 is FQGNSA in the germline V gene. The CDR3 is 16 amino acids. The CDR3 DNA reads TGTGCCAGCAGTTTAGGCGATAGCGGGGTCCCCTACGAGCAGTACTTC. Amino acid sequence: CASSLGDSGVPYEQYF.